This T cell receptor beta chain was captured in a study of cytomegalovirus exposure and HLA in healthy donors. The primer mix had 60 Vbeta and 13 Jbeta primers. The data were produced by immunoSEQ multiplex PCR, yet TCRdb's version contains in-frame clones alone and is incomplete. The table records roughly 150,000 clones, roughly four fifths of them present only once. Trimming took off 6 bases at V and 7 bases at J, with 21 bases between the two ends. The germline gives CDR1 LNHDA, CDR2 SQIVND (reference sequence). The length of the CDR3 is 16 residues. The source material was PBMCs. V is TRBV19 and J is TRBJ1-4, with a possible D match to TRBD1 (5 bases). The source of this sequence is a girl under 10 years old in good health and CMV-seropositive. The CDR3 loop reads CASSSPLAGLGEKLFF. CDR3 coding DNA: TGTGCCAGTAGCTCGCCCCTGGCAGGGCTTGGTGAAAAACTGTTTTTT.